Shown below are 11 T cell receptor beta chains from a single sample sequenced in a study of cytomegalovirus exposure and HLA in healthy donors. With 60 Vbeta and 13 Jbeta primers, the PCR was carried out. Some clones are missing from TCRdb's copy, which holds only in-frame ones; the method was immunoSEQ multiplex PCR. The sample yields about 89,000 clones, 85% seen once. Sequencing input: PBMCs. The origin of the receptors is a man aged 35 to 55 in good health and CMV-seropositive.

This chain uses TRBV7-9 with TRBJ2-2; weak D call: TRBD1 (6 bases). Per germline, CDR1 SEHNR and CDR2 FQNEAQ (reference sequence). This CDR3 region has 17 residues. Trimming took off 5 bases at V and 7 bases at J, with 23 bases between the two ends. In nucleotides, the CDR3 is TGTGCCAGCAGCCTAAGAGCCATAACAGGGACCGGCGGGGAGCTGTTTTTT. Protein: CASSLRAITGTGGELFF.

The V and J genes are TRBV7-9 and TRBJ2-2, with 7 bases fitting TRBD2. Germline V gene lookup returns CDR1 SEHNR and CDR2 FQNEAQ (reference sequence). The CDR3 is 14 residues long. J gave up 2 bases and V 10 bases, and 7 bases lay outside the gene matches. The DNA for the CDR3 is TGTGCCATCCCTCTAGCGGTCAACACCGGGGAGCTGTTTTTT. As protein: CAIPLAVNTGELFF.

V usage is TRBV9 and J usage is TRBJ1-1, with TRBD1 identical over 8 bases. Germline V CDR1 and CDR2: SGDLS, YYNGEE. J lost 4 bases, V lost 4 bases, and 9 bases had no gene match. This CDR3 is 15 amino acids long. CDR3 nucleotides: TGTGCCAGCAGCTCCTTCAGGGGGCAGGGCACTGAAGCTTTCTTT. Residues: CASSSFRGQGTEAFF.

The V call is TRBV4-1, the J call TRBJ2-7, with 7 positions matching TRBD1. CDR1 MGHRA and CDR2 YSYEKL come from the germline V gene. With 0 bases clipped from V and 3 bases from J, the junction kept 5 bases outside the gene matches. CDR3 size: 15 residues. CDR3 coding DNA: TGCGCCAGCAGCCAAGAAGGAGACAGGGTCTACGAGCAGTACTTC. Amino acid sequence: CASSQEGDRVYEQYF.

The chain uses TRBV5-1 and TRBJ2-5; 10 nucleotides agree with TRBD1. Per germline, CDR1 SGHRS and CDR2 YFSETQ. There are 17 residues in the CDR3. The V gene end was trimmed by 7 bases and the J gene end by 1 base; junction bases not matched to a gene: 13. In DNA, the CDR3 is TGCGCCAGCGGCCCCGGGACAGGGGTGGGGGTCCAAGAGACCCAGTACTTC. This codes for CASGPGTGVGVQETQYF.

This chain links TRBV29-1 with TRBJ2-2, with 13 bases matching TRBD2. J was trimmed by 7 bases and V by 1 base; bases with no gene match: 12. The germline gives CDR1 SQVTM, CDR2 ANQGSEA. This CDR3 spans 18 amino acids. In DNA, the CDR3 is TGCAGCGTTGAAGGAGATCGGACTAGCGGGAGTTTTGGCGGGGAGCTGTTTTTT. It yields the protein CSVEGDRTSGSFGGELFF.

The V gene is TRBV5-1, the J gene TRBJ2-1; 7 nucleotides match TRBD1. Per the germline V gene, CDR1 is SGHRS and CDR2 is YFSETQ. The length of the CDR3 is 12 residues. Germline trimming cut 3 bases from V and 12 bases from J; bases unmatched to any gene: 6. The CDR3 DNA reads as TGCGCCAGCAGCTATAGACAGGGCCGGCAGTTCTTC. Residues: CASSYRQGRQFF.

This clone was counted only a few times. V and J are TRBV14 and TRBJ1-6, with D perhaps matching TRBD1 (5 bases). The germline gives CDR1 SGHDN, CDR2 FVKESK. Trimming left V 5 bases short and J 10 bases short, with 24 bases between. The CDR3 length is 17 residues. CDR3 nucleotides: TGTGCCAGCAGCAAGTCGGGGGAGTTGGGGTCTCGATCACCCCTCCACTTT. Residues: CASSKSGELGSRSPLHF.

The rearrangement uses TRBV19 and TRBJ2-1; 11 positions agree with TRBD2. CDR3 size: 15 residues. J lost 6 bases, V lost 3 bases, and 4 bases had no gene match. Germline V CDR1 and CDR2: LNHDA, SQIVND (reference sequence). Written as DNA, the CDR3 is TGTGCCAGTAGTATTGGCCTAGCGGGAGGCAATGAGCAGTTCTTC. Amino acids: CASSIGLAGGNEQFF. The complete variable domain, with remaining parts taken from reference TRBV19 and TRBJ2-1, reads DGGITQSPKYLFRKEGQNVTLSCEQNLNHDAMYWYRQDPGQGLRLIYYSQIVNDFQKGDIAEGYSVSREKKESFPLTVTSAQKNPTAFYLCASSIGLAGGNEQFFGPGTRLTVL.

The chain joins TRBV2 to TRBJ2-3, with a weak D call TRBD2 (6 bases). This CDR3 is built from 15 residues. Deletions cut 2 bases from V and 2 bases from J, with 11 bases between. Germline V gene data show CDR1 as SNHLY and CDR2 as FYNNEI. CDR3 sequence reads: CASSEWRGSTDTQYF. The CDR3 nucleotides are TGTGCCAGCAGTGAATGGAGGGGCTCCACAGATACGCAGTATTTT.

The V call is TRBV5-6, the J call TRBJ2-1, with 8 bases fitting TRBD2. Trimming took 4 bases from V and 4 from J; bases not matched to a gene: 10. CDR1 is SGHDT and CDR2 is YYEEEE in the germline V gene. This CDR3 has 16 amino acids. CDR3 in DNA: TGTGCCAGCAGCCAGCCGGGACTAGTAACGTACAATGAGCAGTTCTTC. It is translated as CASSQPGLVTYNEQFF. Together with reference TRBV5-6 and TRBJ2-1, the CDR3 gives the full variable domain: DAGVTQSPTHLIKTRGQQVTLRCSPKSGHDTVSWYQQALGQGPQFIFQYYEEEERQRGNFPDRFSGHQFPNYSSELNVNALLLGDSALYLCASSQPGLVTYNEQFFGPGTRLTVL.